This T cell receptor beta chain is drawn from a study of CXCR3-negative and CXCR3-positive naive CD8 T cells. As for the study in general: About 135 million TRB reads in total, about 1.5 +/- 0.3 million per library.

5' RACE that incorporated UMI labels was used to prepare the TRB cDNA libraries. TCRdb reanalyzed the 5' RACE reads and collapses them to one entry per CDR3 protein, without DNA. The table gives some 8,400 distinct CDR3 sequences; the top ten clones make up roughly 2% of it. With regard to this clonotype: Its matching antigen is unknown.

Study results and limitations: Hydrophobicity was higher for TRB CDR3s found in CXCR3-positive naive cells than in CXCR3-negative naive cells. The study found comparably high diversity in both naive subsets and much lower diversity in memory CD8+ cells. The TRBV-TRBJ usage of naive CXCR3-negative and CXCR3-positive cells was similar, but that of memory cells differed.

The CDR3 loop spans 13 amino acids. By phenotype, naive CD8+ T cells were CD45RO-CCR7+CD27+CD95-. The rearrangement links TRBV12-3 or TRBV12-4 to TRBJ2-1. This receptor was identified in a human donor in good health. Some clones in this sample may be carry-over from other donors' samples. Sequencing input: naive CXCR3+ CD8+ T cells from blood. Stated subset: CD45RO-CCR7+CD27+CD95- naive CD8+ T cells expressing CXCR3 (TNR3+). The CDR3 region is CASSRGTVLEQFF.